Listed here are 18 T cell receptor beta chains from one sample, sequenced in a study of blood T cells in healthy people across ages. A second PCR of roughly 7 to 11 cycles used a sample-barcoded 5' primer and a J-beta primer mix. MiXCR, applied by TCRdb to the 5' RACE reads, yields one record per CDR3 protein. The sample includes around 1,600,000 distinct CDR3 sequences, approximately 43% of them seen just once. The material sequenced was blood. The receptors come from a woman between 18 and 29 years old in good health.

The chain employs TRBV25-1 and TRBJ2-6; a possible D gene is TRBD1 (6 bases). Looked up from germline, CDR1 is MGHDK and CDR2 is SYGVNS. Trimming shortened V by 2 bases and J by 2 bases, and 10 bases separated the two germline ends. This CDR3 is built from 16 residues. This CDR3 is CASSESGGTGANVLTF. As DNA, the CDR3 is TGTGCCAGCAGTGAAAGTGGGGGCACTGGGGCCAACGTCCTGACTTTC.

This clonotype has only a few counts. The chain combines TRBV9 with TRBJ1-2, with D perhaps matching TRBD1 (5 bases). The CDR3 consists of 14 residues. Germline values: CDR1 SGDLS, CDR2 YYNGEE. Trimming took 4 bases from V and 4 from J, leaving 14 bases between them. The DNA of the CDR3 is TGTGCCAGCAGCTCATCCGGGACGACCTATGGCTACACCTTC. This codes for CASSSSGTTYGYTF.

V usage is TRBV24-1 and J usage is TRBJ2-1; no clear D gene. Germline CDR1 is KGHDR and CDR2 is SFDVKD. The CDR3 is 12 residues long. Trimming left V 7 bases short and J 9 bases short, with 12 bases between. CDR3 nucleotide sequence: TGTGCCACCAGATTGGGTAAGGGTGAGCAGTTCTTC. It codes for CATRLGKGEQFF.

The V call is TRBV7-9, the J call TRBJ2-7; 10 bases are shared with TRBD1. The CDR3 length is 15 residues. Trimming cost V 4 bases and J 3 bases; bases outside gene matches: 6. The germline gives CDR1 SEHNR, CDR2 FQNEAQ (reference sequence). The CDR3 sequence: CASSSGTGENYEQYF. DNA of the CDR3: TGTGCCAGCAGCTCTGGGACAGGGGAAAACTACGAGCAGTACTTC.

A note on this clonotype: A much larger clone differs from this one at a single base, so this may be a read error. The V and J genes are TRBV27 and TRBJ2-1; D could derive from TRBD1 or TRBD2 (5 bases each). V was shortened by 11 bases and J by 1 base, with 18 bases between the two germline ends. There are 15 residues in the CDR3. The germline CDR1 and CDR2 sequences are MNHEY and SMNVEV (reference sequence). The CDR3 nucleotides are TGTGCCGGCACCCGGGACCCCGAGTCCTACAATGAGCAGTTCTTC. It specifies CAGTRDPESYNEQFF.

The CDR3 loop reads CASSHRNLAGGSHEQYF. Here the CDR3 DNA reads TGTGCCAGCAGCCACCGCAACCTAGCGGGGGGGTCTCATGAGCAGTACTTC. This chain uses TRBV3-1 with TRBJ2-7; 12 bases line up with TRBD2. The CDR3 has 17 residues. CDR1 LGHDT and CDR2 YNNKEL come from the germline V gene (reference sequence). Trimming at V came to 3 bases and at J to 7 bases, leaving 13 bases not matched to a gene.

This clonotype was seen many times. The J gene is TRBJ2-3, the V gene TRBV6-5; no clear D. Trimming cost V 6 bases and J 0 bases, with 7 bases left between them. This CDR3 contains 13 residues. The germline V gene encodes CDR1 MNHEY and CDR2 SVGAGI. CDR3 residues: CASRITSTDTQYF. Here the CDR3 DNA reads TGTGCCAGCAGAATCACTAGCACAGATACGCAGTATTTT.

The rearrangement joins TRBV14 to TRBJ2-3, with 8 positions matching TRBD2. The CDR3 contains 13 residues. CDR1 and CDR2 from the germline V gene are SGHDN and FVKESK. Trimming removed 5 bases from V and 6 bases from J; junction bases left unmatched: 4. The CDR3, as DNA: TGTGCCAGCAGCTTCGCGGGAGGTGATACGCAGTATTTT. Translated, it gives CASSFAGGDTQYF.

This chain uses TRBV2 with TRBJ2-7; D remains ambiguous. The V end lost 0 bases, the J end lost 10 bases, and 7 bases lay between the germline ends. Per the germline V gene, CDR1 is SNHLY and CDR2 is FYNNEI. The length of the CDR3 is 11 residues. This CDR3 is CASSEAPRQYF. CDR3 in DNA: TGTGCCAGCAGTGAAGCGCCCAGACAGTACTTC.

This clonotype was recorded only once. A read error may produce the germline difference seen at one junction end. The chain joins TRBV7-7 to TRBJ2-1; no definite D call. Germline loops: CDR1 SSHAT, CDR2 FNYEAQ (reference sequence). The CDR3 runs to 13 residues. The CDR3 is CASSPGRCNEQFF. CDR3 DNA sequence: TGTGCTAGCAGCCCCGGACGGTGCAATGAGCAGTTCTTC.

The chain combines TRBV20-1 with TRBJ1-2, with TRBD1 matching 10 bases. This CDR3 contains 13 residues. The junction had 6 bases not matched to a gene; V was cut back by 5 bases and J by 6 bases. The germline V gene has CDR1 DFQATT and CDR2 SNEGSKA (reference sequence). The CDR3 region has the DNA TGCAGTGCTGCGGGACAGGGGAAGAATGGCTACACCTTC. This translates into CSAAGQGKNGYTF.

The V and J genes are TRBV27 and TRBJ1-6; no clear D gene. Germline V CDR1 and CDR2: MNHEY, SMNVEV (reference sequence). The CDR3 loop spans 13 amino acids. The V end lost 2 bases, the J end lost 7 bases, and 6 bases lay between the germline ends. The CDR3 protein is CASSLHGNSPLHF. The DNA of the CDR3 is TGTGCCAGCAGTTTACATGGGAATTCACCCCTCCACTTT.

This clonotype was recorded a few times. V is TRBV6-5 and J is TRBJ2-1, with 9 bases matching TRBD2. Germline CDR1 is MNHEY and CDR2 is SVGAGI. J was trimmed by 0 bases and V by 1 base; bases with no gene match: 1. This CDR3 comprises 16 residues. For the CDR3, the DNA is TGTGCCAGCAGTTACTTGCGGGGGGGCTCCTACAATGAGCAGTTCTTC. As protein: CASSYLRGGSYNEQFF.

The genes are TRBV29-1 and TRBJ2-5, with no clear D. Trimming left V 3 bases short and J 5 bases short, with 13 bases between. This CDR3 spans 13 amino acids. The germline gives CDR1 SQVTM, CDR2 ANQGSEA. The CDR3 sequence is CSVEAGNWETQYF. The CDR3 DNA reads TGCAGCGTTGAGGCCGGAAATTGGGAGACCCAGTACTTC.

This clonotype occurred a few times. The CDR3 region has the DNA TGTGCCAGCAGCTTGGTTCGGAGGGTCGAGCAGTACTTC. Protein product: CASSLVRRVEQYF. This sequence joins TRBV5-5 and TRBJ2-7, with a weak D call TRBD2 (6 bases). The CDR3 has 13 residues. Trimming took 0 bases from V and 6 from J, leaving 10 bases between them. The germline gives CDR1 SGHKS, CDR2 YYEKEE (reference sequence).

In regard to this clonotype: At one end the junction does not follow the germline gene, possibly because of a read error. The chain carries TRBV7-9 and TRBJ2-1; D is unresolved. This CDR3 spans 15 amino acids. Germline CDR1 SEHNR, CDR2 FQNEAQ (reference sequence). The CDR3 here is CASIADRGSYNEQFF. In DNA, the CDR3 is TGTGCCAGCATCGCGGACCGCGGCTCCTACAATGAACAGTTCTTC.

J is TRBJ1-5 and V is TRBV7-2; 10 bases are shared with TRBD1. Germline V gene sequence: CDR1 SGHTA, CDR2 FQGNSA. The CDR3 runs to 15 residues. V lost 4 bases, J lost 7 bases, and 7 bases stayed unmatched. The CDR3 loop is CASSSRQGAEQPQHF. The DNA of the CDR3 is TGTGCCAGCAGCTCCAGACAGGGGGCAGAACAGCCCCAGCATTTT.

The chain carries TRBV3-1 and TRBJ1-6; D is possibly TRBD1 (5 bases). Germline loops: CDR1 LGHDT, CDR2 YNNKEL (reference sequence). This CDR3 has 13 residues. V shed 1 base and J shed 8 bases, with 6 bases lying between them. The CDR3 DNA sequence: TGTGCCAGCAGCCAAGCAGGGTATTCACCCCTCCACTTT. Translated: CASSQAGYSPLHF.